The 26 T cell receptor beta chains in this list originate from one sample, sequenced in a study of blood T cell repertoires in COVID-19. The protocol was immunoSEQ multiplex PCR, while the TCRdb copy is restricted to in-frame clones and leaves out a portion. The sample lists about 59,000 clones; about 90% were seen once. Material for sequencing was peripheral blood. These receptor sequences come from a man aged 80 or over in a cohort sampled during active COVID-19.

This clone was seen just once. The J gene is TRBJ2-1, the V gene TRBV5-4, with 7 bases identical to TRBD1. The V segment lost 0 bases and the J segment 4 bases; nucleotides outside the gene matches: 7. The CDR3 runs 16 residues. The germline V gene has CDR1 SGHNT and CDR2 YYREEE (reference sequence). CDR3 loop: CASSLGSWTGYNEQFF. The CDR3 DNA reads as TGTGCCAGCAGCTTGGGAAGCTGGACAGGATACAATGAGCAGTTCTTC.

This clone came up once. The V call is TRBV19, the J call TRBJ2-2; D ambiguous. The CDR3 spans 15 residues. The V end lost 1 base, the J end lost 4 bases, and 10 bases lay between the germline ends. Germline V gene sequence: CDR1 LNHDA, CDR2 SQIVND (reference sequence). Here the CDR3 DNA reads TGTGCCAGTAGTATAGCCCACCTCGGCACCGGGGAGCTGTTTTTT. It translates to CASSIAHLGTGELFF.

The genes are TRBV19 and TRBJ2-7; 8 nucleotides line up with TRBD1. The CDR3 has 14 amino acids. Germline loops: CDR1 LNHDA, CDR2 SQIVND (reference sequence). Unmatched junction bases numbered 7, after V lost 4 bases and J lost 5 bases. The CDR3 DNA reads as TGTGCCAGTAGTACCGACAGGGGCGGGAACGAGCAGTACTTC. Amino acid sequence: CASSTDRGGNEQYF.

The chain recombines TRBV7-8 with TRBJ2-7; 8 nucleotides align to TRBD1. This CDR3 spans 16 amino acids. Germline trimming cut 0 bases from V and 0 bases from J; bases unmatched to any gene: 4. Germline V gives CDR1 SGHVS, CDR2 FQNEAQ. The CDR3 nucleotides are TGTGCCAGCAGCTTAGCATACAGGGGGAGCTCCTACGAGCAGTACTTC. Translation gives CASSLAYRGSSYEQYF.

This clone was seen more than once but under ten times. The chain links TRBV24-1 to TRBJ2-1, with 7 nucleotides matching TRBD2. Germline V gene data show CDR1 as KGHDR and CDR2 as SFDVKD. This CDR3 is built from 14 residues. The V gene end was trimmed by 5 bases and the J gene end by 5 bases; junction bases not matched to a gene: 5. DNA for the CDR3: TGTGCCACCAGTGCTAGCGGAGCCAACAATGAGCAGTTCTTC. Translating gives CATSASGANNEQFF.

The chain has TRBV6-1 and TRBJ1-6; D not resolved. CDR3 length equals 16 residues. The germline gives CDR1 MNHNS, CDR2 SASEGT. Trimming removed 3 bases from V and 0 bases from J, with 9 bases in between. CDR3 residues: CASSDKESSYNSPLHF. The CDR3 DNA is TGTGCCAGCAGTGATAAAGAGAGCTCCTATAATTCACCCCTCCACTTT.

This clone has a handful of counts. The rearrangement links TRBV7-9 to TRBJ1-2; D is ambiguous. Looked up from germline, CDR1 is SEHNR and CDR2 is FQNEAQ (reference sequence). The germline V and J ends were trimmed by 1 base and 4 bases, with 13 bases remaining between them. This CDR3 spans 15 amino acids. CDR3 in amino acids: CASSLELGQAYGYTF. The CDR3 region has the DNA TGTGCCAGCAGCTTAGAGTTGGGCCAGGCCTATGGCTACACCTTC.

This rearrangement joins TRBV7-3 to TRBJ2-1, with D possibly matching TRBD2 (6 bases). CDR3 size: 16 residues. Per germline, CDR1 SGHTA and CDR2 FQGTGA. Trimming cost V 1 base and J 6 bases, with 16 bases left between them. In DNA form, the CDR3 reads TGTGCCAGCAGCTTAAACCTTGGGGGGACGCCCAATGAGCAGTTCTTC. Its protein is CASSLNLGGTPNEQFF.

The chain has TRBV14 and TRBJ2-7; no clear D gene. Germline values: CDR1 SGHDN, CDR2 FVKESK. This CDR3 has 11 amino acids. The V end was cut by 1 base, the J end by 5 bases, with 3 bases between. The CDR3 nucleotides are TGTGCCAGCAGCCAAGCTAACGAGCAGTACTTC. This encodes CASSQANEQYF. The full variable domain, in which reference TRBV14 and TRBJ2-7 provide the parts outside the CDR3, is EAGVTQFPSHSVIEKGQTVTLRCDPISGHDNLYWYRRVMGKEIKFLLHFVKESKQDESGMPNNRFLAERTGGTYSTLKVQPAELEDSGVYFCASSQANEQYFGPGTRLTVT.

The V call is TRBV19, the J call TRBJ2-1, with 9 positions matching TRBD2. V was pared by 4 bases and J by 5 bases, with 21 bases of the junction left unmatched. This CDR3 contains 20 residues. The germline gives CDR1 LNHDA, CDR2 SQIVND (reference sequence). CDR3 sequence reads: CASSRLPGLAGGIVNNEQFF. The CDR3 region has the DNA TGTGCCAGTAGTAGGTTACCGGGACTAGCAGGAGGTATTGTCAACAATGAGCAGTTCTTC.

The rearrangement links TRBV19 to TRBJ1-5; no clear D gene. Germline V gene data show CDR1 as LNHDA and CDR2 as SQIVND (reference sequence). The CDR3 has 13 amino acids. Trimming removed 0 bases at V and 5 bases at J, with 5 bases between. CDR3 residues: CASSIDPDQPQHF. CDR3 in DNA: TGTGCCAGTAGTATAGATCCAGATCAGCCCCAGCATTTT.

The chain uses TRBV7-6 and TRBJ2-1, with D perhaps matching TRBD1 (6 bases). Germline CDR1 reads SGHVS; CDR2 reads FNYEAQ. Trimming stripped 2 bases from V and 0 bases from J, with 11 bases between. The CDR3 covers 16 residues. This CDR3 is CASSLLGTNSYNEQFF. CDR3 DNA: TGTGCCAGCAGCTTACTCGGGACAAACTCCTACAATGAGCAGTTCTTC. Looking up the rest from reference TRBV7-6 and TRBJ2-1 gives the full variable domain: GAGVSQSPRYKVTKRGQDVALRCDPISGHVSLYWYRQALGQGPEFLTYFNYEAQQDKSGLPNDRFSAERPEGSISTLTIQRTEQRDSAMYRCASSLLGTNSYNEQFFGPGTRLTVL.

The chain employs TRBV5-4 and TRBJ1-4; D uncertain. Germline-derived CDR1 and CDR2 are SGHNT and YYREEE (reference sequence). The CDR3 runs to 13 residues. Trimming left V 0 bases short and J 5 bases short, with 5 bases between. In DNA, the CDR3 is TGTGCCAGCAGCTTGGGGGCAAATGAAAAACTGTTTTTT. Translated, it gives CASSLGANEKLFF.

The chain recombines TRBV30 with TRBJ1-1; 7 nucleotides line up with TRBD1. The CDR3 contains 14 residues. Germline CDR1 and CDR2: GTSNPN and SVGIG (reference sequence). V trimming: 2 bases; J trimming: 1 base; junction bases outside the gene matches: 4. The DNA for the CDR3 is TGTGCCTGGAGTACAGGGGTTTCGAACACTGAAGCTTTCTTT. Residues: CAWSTGVSNTEAFF.

This clone was seen more than once but under ten times. The chain employs TRBV12-2 and TRBJ2-5; no DNA check was done on the table's D call, TRBD2. TRBV12-2 is designated a pseudogene. This CDR3 has 16 residues. CDR3 DNA: TGTGCAAGTCGCCCTACGCCGGGTAAGAGGCAAGAGACCCAGTACTTC. Its protein is CASRPTPGKRQETQYF.

J is TRBJ2-7 and V is TRBV7-2; 8 bases fit TRBD2. With 2 bases clipped from V and 4 bases from J, the junction kept 1 base outside the gene matches. The CDR3 has 13 residues. The germline gives CDR1 SGHTA, CDR2 FQGNSA. CDR3 bases: TGTGCCAGCAGCTTACAGCGGGAGTACGAGCAGTACTTC. The encoded protein is CASSLQREYEQYF.

This chain joins TRBV6-4 and TRBJ2-1, with D possibly TRBD2 on 7 matching bases. The V end lost 9 bases, the J end lost 4 bases, and 22 bases lay between the germline ends. Germline-derived CDR1 and CDR2 are MRHNA and SNTAGT. The CDR3 covers 16 residues. CDR3 sequence (DNA): TGTGCCAGTTACAAGGGGGGGCGGAATTCTTACAATGAGCAGTTCTTC. Protein: CASYKGGRNSYNEQFF.

The chain couples TRBV27 to TRBJ2-1, with 7 bases lining up with TRBD2. Per germline, CDR1 MNHEY and CDR2 SMNVEV (reference sequence). The V segment lost 7 bases and the J segment 8 bases; nucleotides outside the gene matches: 14. The CDR3 length is 15 residues. CDR3 sequence reads: CASNPRGAGLDEQFF. In DNA, the CDR3 is TGTGCCAGCAACCCCAGAGGAGCGGGGTTAGATGAGCAGTTCTTC.

The chain combines TRBV24-1 with TRBJ2-1, with D possibly TRBD2 on 5 matching bases. Trimming stripped 4 bases from V and 6 bases from J, with 15 bases between. This CDR3 is 15 amino acids long. Germline V CDR1 and CDR2: KGHDR, SFDVKD. CDR3 coding DNA: TGTGCCACCAGTGACACCGCTGGACTGCCCAATGAGCAGTTCTTC. This translates into CATSDTAGLPNEQFF.

This chain uses TRBV5-8 with TRBJ2-3, with 8 bases identical to TRBD2. The V segment lost 0 bases and the J segment 5 bases; nucleotides outside the gene matches: 14. The CDR3 length is 18 residues. The V gene's germline CDR1 is SGHTS and CDR2 YDEGEE. CDR3: CASSLVLAGTLDGDTQYF. Here the CDR3 DNA reads TGTGCCAGCAGCTTGGTCTTAGCGGGAACTCTCGATGGAGATACGCAGTATTTT.

The chain carries TRBV18 and TRBJ1-1; 7 bases map to TRBD1. Looked up from germline, CDR1 is KGHSH and CDR2 is LQKENI. The CDR3 has 13 residues. Unmatched junction bases numbered 4, after V lost 4 bases and J lost 5 bases. CDR3 sequence reads: CASSQGAGTEAFF. In nucleotides, the CDR3 is TGTGCCAGCTCACAGGGGGCTGGGACTGAAGCTTTCTTT.

This clone was counted between two and nine times. The CDR3 sequence is CASSLDSGRTNEQYF. In DNA, the CDR3 is TGCGCCAGCAGCTTGGATTCCGGGAGGACGAACGAGCAGTACTTC. J is TRBJ2-7 and V is TRBV5-1, with 7 bases fitting TRBD2. J lost 5 bases, V lost 0 bases, and 8 bases had no gene match. The CDR3 runs to 15 residues. Germline-derived CDR1 and CDR2 are SGHRS and YFSETQ.

The CDR3 loop is CASSFQGAKNEQYF. The CDR3 region has the DNA TGTGCCAGTAGTTTTCAGGGGGCGAAAAACGAGCAGTACTTC. The V call is TRBV19, the J call TRBJ2-7, with TRBD1 matching over 8 bases. The CDR3 is made up of 14 amino acids. V was pared by 5 bases and J by 5 bases, with 8 bases of the junction left unmatched. Germline V gene sequence: CDR1 LNHDA, CDR2 SQIVND (reference sequence).

This clone was counted between two and nine times. V usage is TRBV11-2 and J usage is TRBJ2-7; 9 positions agree with TRBD1. Trimming took 6 bases from V and 3 from J; bases not matched to a gene: 9. The CDR3 is 15 amino acids. Germline V lookup: CDR1 SGHAT, CDR2 FQNNGV. The CDR3 spells CASSPGTGYVYEQYF. CDR3 sequence (DNA): TGTGCCAGCAGTCCCGGGACAGGGTATGTCTACGAGCAGTACTTC.

CDR3 nucleotide sequence: TGTGCCAGCAGGGTGAGCGGGAGGGCCTACGAGCAGTACTTC. This codes for CASRVSGRAYEQYF. This chain joins TRBV2 and TRBJ2-7, with 10 bases aligning to TRBD2. J was trimmed by 2 bases and V by 6 bases; bases with no gene match: 4. The CDR3 is made up of 14 amino acids. From germline, CDR1 is SNHLY and CDR2 FYNNEI.

This clone was observed a single time. The V gene is TRBV5-4, the J gene TRBJ2-5, with D possibly matching TRBD1 (8 bases). The germline gives CDR1 SGHNT, CDR2 YYREEE (reference sequence). Between the trimmed V and J ends, which lost 2 bases and 3 bases, there was a span of 11 bases. This CDR3 spans 14 amino acids. CDR3 residues: CASSLTGGEETQYF. The CDR3 DNA reads as TGTGCCAGCAGCTTAACAGGGGGGGAAGAGACCCAGTACTTC.